This TCR beta chain was profiled in a study of CD8+ T cells in alopecia areata. Study details: Tofacitinib administration to treated patients was oral, at 5 to 10 mg twice daily.

Study-level points and caveats: The study found higher clonality in lesional than normal scalp, especially in alopecia totalis/universalis. Under tofacitinib, numerous expanded lesional clonotypes remained detectable in scalp and blood.

TCR sequencing used cDNA made by reverse transcription of extracted RNA. Libraries were prepared by immunoSEQ multiplex PCR; TCRdb keeps only in-frame clonotypes and omits some of them. The data hold 170,000 or so clones, with around 50% observed a single time. As for treatment: oral pan-JAK inhibitor, 5-10 mg twice daily. As part of sample collection, lesional scalp punch biopsies and peripheral blood were taken from alopecia areata patients. The CDR3 covers 16 residues. Germline loops: CDR1 SGHVS, CDR2 FQNEAQ. Trimming took off 5 bases at V and 6 bases at J, with 23 bases between the two ends. This clone was seen only a few times. What it binds is not known.

The receptor comes from a human donor with alopecia areata. The sequences come from CD8+ T cells sorted from blood, collected at week 24, from a patient treated with tofacitinib. The chain uses TRBV7-8 and TRBJ2-7; possibly TRBD2 for D (5 bases). For the CDR3, the DNA is TGTGCCAGCAGCCTTCGGACTCCGGGCGGTCGAGGCGAGCAGTACTTC. It yields the protein CASSLRTPGGRGEQYF. The full variable domain, with the rest looked up from reference TRBV7-8 and TRBJ2-7, is GAGVSQSPRYKVAKRGQDVALRCDPISGHVSLFWYQQALGQGPEFLTYFQNEAQLDKSGLPSDRFFAERPEGSVSTLKIQRTQQEDSAVYLCASSLRTPGGRGEQYFGPGTRLTVT.